These 3 T cell receptor beta chains were sequenced from one sample in a study of early T cells in non-severe SARS-CoV-2 infection. TCRdb ran MiXCR on the 5' RACE reads and lists one entry per CDR3 protein. The sample includes about 80,000 distinct CDR3 sequences, approximately 12% of them seen just once. Here the sequenced sample was whole blood, taken at baseline. The receptors were gathered from an adult who was a healthcare worker with PCR-confirmed SARS-CoV-2 infection or an uninfected control (not recorded which). The donor label of this sample is uncertain.

The chain joins TRBV2 to TRBJ2-3, with 9 bases that match TRBD2. CDR3 length: 15 amino acids. CDR1 SNHLY and CDR2 FYNNEI come from the germline V gene. Trimming cost V 1 base and J 4 bases; bases outside gene matches: 3. This CDR3 reads CASSEGGRAADTQYF. CDR3 nucleotides: TGTGCCAGCAGTGAAGGCGGGAGGGCGGCAGATACGCAGTATTTT. The full variable domain, rest sourced from reference TRBV2 and TRBJ2-3, is EPEVTQTPSHQVTQMGQEVILRCVPISNHLYFYWYRQILGQKVEFLVSFYNNEISEKSEIFDDQFSVERPDGSNFTLKIRSTKLEDSAMYFCASSEGGRAADTQYFGPGTRLTVL.

In its sample, this clonotype was seen a few times. The V call is TRBV5-8, the J call TRBJ1-1; D gene unclear. V dropped 0 bases and J dropped 5 bases, with 8 bases sitting between them. CDR1 is SGHTS, CDR2 YDEGEE, per germline. This CDR3 is built from 13 residues. DNA for the CDR3: TGTGCCAGCAGCTTGGACCCCGAGACTGAAGCTTTCTTT. The encoded protein is CASSLDPETEAFF.

CDR3 sequence reads: CASSPATRKETQYF. CDR3 coding DNA: TGTGCCAGCTCACCAGCGACTAGGAAAGAGACCCAGTACTTC. The V gene is TRBV18, the J gene TRBJ2-5; TRBD2 is a possible D gene (6 bases). V lost 2 bases and J lost 3, with 10 bases in between. Germline V gene data show CDR1 as KGHSH and CDR2 as LQKENI. This CDR3 has 14 residues.